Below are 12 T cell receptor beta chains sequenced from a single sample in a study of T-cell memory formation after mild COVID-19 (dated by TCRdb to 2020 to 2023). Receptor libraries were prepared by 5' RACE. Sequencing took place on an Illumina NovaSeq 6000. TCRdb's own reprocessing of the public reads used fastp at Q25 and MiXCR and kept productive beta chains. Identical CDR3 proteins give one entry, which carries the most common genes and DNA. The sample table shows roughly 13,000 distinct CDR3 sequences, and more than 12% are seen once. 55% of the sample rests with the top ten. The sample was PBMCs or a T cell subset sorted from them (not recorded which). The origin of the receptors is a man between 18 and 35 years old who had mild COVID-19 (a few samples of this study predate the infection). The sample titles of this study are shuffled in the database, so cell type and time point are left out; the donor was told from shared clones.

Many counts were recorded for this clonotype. The CDR3 protein is CASSLFESGYEQYF. As DNA, the CDR3 is TGTGCCAGCAGCTTATTTGAGTCGGGGTACGAGCAGTACTTC. The rearrangement links TRBV7-9 to TRBJ2-7; perhaps TRBD2 as D (5 bases). This CDR3 is 14 amino acids long. Trimming removed 2 bases at V and 4 bases at J, with 12 bases between. The germline V gene has CDR1 SEHNR and CDR2 FQNEAQ (reference sequence).

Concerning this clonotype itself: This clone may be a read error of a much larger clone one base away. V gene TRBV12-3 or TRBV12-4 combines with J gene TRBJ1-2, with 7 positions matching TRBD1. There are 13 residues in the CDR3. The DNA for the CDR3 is TGTGACAGCAGTTCAGGGACAGACTATGGCTACACCTTC. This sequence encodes CDSSSGTDYGYTF.

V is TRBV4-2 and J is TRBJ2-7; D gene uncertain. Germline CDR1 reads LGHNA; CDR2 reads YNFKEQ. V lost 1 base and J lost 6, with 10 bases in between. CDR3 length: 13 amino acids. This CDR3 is CASSQGAQGEQYF. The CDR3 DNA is TGTGCCAGCAGCCAAGGGGCTCAAGGCGAGCAGTACTTC.

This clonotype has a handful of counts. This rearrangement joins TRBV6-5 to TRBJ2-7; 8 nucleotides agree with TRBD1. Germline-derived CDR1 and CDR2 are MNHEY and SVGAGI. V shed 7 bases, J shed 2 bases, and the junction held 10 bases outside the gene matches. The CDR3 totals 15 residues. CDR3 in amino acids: CASTPGQGYPYEQYF. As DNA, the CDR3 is TGTGCCAGCACCCCAGGACAGGGATACCCCTACGAGCAGTACTTC.

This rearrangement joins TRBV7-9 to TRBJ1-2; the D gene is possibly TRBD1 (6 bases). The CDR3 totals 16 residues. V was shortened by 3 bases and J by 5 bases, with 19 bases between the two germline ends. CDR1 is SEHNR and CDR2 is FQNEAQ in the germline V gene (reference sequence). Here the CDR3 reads CASSLTGPISPYGYTF. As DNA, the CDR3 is TGTGCCAGCAGCTTGACAGGCCCGATCTCTCCTTATGGCTACACCTTC.

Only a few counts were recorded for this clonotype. The CDR3 sequence: CASSFHPGTSVNQPQHF. The DNA for the CDR3 is TGTGCCAGCAGTTTCCACCCTGGGACTTCGGTCAATCAGCCCCAGCATTTT. V is TRBV6-6 and J is TRBJ1-5, with a weak D call TRBD1 (5 bases). Germline assignment: CDR1 MNHNY and CDR2 SVGAGI (reference sequence). Trimming stripped 4 bases from V and 3 bases from J, with 19 bases between. The CDR3 spans 17 residues.

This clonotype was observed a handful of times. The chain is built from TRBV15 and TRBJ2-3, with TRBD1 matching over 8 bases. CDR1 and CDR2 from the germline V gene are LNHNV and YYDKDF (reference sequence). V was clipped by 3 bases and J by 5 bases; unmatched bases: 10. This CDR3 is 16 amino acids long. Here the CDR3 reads CATSRTGDLWIDTQYF. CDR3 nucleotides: TGTGCCACCAGCAGGACAGGGGACTTATGGATAGATACGCAGTATTTT.

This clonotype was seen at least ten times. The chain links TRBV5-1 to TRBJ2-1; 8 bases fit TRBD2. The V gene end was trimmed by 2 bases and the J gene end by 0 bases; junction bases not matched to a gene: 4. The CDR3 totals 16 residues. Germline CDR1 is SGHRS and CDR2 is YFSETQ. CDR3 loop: CASSFPSGGSYNEQFF. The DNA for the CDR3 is TGCGCCAGCAGCTTCCCCAGCGGGGGCTCCTACAATGAGCAGTTCTTC.

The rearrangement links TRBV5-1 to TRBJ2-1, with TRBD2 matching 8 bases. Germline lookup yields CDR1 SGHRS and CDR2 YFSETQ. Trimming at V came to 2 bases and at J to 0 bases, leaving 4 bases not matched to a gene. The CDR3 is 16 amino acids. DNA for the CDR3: TGCGCCAGCAGCTTCGGGGGGGTGACCTCCTACAATGAGCAGTTCTTC. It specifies CASSFGGVTSYNEQFF.

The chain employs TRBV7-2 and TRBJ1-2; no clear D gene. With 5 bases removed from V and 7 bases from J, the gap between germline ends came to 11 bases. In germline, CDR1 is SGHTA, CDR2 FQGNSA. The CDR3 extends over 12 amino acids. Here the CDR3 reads CASSRAGGGYTF. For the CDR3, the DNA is TGTGCCAGCAGCAGGGCCGGCGGTGGCTACACCTTC.

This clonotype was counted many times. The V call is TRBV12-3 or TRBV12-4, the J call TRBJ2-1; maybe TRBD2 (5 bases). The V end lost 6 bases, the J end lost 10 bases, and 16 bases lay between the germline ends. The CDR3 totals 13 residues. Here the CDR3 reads CASSPFSPGEQFF. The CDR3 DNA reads TGTGCCAGCAGCCCTTTTAGTCCGGGGGAGCAGTTCTTC.

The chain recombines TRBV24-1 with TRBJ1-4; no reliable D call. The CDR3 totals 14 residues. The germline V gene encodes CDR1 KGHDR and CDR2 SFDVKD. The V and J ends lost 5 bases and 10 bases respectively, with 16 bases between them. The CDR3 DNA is TGTGCCACCAGTGCCCCGGGCCACCAAGGAAAACTGTTTTTT. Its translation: CATSAPGHQGKLFF.